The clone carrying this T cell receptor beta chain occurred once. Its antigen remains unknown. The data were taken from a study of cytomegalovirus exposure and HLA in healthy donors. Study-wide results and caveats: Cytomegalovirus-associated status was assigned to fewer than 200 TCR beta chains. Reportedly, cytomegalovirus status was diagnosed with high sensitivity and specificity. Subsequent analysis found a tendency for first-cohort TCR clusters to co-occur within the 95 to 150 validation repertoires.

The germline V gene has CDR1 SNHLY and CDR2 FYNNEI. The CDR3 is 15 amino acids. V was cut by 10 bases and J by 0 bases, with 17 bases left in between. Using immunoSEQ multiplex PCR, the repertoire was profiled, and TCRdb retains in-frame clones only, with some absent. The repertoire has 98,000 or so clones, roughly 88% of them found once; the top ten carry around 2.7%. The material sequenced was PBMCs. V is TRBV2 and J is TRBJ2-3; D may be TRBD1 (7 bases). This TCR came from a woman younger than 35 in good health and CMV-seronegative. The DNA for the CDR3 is TGTGCCATCGGCGGGACAGAAGCTAGCACAGATACGCAGTATTTT. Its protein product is CAIGGTEASTDTQYF.